What follows is one TCR beta chain and its context. Its antigen is undetermined. This record belongs to a study of shared clonotypes between healthy human individuals. Study-level background: Donors, aged 18 to 49, were a couple of women and a few men. CD8 memory received one plate per donor, CD8 naive two, CD4 memory three and CD4 naive three. Study-level results: Sharing of clonotypes among donors was expected to vary with sequencing depth.

Naive CD8 isolation took CD45RO-negative cells positively selected for CCR7 and excluded terminally differentiated effector memory CD45RA+ cells. The study enrolled healthy HIV-negative adults without recent acute infections or vaccinations as donors. Trimming cost V 6 bases and J 4 bases, with 13 bases left between them. This CDR3 has 13 amino acids. Germline V gives CDR1 LNHNV, CDR2 YYDKDF (reference sequence). Produced via immunoSEQ multiplex PCR; TCRdb's table is partial and in-frame only. The sample comprises about 580,000 clones, roughly 98% of which are singletons, and 0.3% rests with the top ten.

This TCR came from a young man in good health. The chain employs TRBV15 and TRBJ2-7; TRBD1 or TRBD2 may be the D gene (5 bases each). The sample consisted of naive CD8+ T cells sorted from blood. Here the CDR3 reads CATSRDPTYEQYF. CDR3 DNA sequence: TGTGCCACCAGTCGGGACCCAACTTACGAGCAGTACTTC.